The 18 T cell receptor beta chains below were found in one sample sequenced in a study of shared clonotypes between healthy human individuals (TCRdb year 2020). Receptors were amplified or captured by the immunoSEQ multiplex PCR assay. Imported from immuneACCESS, the table was reduced by TCRdb to in-frame sequences with V and J called. These copies leave out some clones; in studies compared against another copy, an unresolved V gene accounts for under half, and the cause of the remainder is not known. The sample has about 580,000 clones on record, 95% to 98% of them singletons. 0.3% of the sample is taken by the ten largest. For the CD8 naive samples, CD45RO-negative cells were positively selected for CCR7, yielding a CD45RA+CCR7+ population from which TemRA cells were excluded. The sample consisted of naive CD8+ T cells sorted from blood. The cell subset or site tag for this specimen amounts to: CD45RA+CCR7+. The receptors come from a man aged 25 to 40 in good health.

This chain connects TRBV11-2 to TRBJ2-7, with 8 bases identical to TRBD2. The J segment lost 6 bases and the V segment lost 1 base, leaving 2 bases of the junction unmatched. In germline, CDR1 is SGHAT, CDR2 FQNNGV. This CDR3 spans 13 amino acids. CDR3 loop: CASSLVGGGEQYF. The CDR3 bases are TGTGCCAGCAGCTTAGTCGGGGGGGGCGAGCAGTACTTC.

The chain employs TRBV7-8 and TRBJ1-1; D gene uncertain. This CDR3 has 14 amino acids. Trimming cost V 3 bases and J 1 base, with 9 bases left between them. From germline, CDR1 is SGHVS and CDR2 FQNEAQ. CDR3 nucleotides: TGTGCCAGCAGCTTTCTGGGATCGAACACTGAAGCTTTCTTT. Its translation is CASSFLGSNTEAFF.

The chain couples TRBV18 to TRBJ2-2, with 9 bases identical to TRBD1. J gave up 4 bases and V 3 bases, and 15 bases lay outside the gene matches. Germline CDR1 is KGHSH and CDR2 is LQKENI. This CDR3 has 19 amino acids. CDR3 nucleotides: TGTGCCAGCTCACCCCGATCACAGGGACAGGGAATGGGCACCGGGGAGCTGTTTTTT. Translation gives CASSPRSQGQGMGTGELFF.

The CDR3 loop is CASSQPYNEQFF. DNA of the CDR3: TGTGCCAGCAGCCAACCTTACAATGAGCAGTTCTTC. The chain recombines TRBV14 with TRBJ2-1; D is unresolved. CDR1 SGHDN and CDR2 FVKESK come from the germline V gene. The germline V and J ends were trimmed by 2 bases and 4 bases, with 3 bases remaining between them. The CDR3 length is 12 residues.

The gene calls are TRBV2 and TRBJ2-3; 13 nucleotides agree with TRBD2. Germline trimming cut 8 bases from V and 5 bases from J; bases unmatched to any gene: 16. Germline V gene lookup returns CDR1 SNHLY and CDR2 FYNNEI. This CDR3 has 18 amino acids. The CDR3 loop reads CASESTSGRSSTLDTQYF. The CDR3, as DNA: TGTGCCAGCGAGTCGACTAGCGGGAGGTCGTCAACATTAGATACGCAGTATTTT.

V gene TRBV10-2 combines with J gene TRBJ2-1; TRBD1 aligns across 8 bases. The CDR3 runs 14 residues. Germline V CDR1 and CDR2: WSHSY, SAAADI. V lost 7 bases to trimming and J lost 2 bases; unmatched junction nucleotides: 4. The CDR3 bases are TGCGCCAGCAAATCGACAGGGGCCTACAATGAGCAGTTCTTC. It encodes CASKSTGAYNEQFF.

The rearrangement joins TRBV7-6 to TRBJ2-7; maybe TRBD2 (6 bases). CDR3 length equals 14 residues. Deletions cut 3 bases from V and 3 bases from J, with 12 bases between. Per germline, CDR1 SGHVS and CDR2 FNYEAQ. The CDR3 coding sequence is TGTGCCAGCAGCTTGCTCGGGAGTAACTACGAGCAGTACTTC. Translation: CASSLLGSNYEQYF.

The chain has TRBV18 and TRBJ1-2, with D unclear. The V end lost 0 bases, the J end lost 11 bases, and 19 bases lay between the germline ends. The CDR3 runs to 15 residues. The germline gives CDR1 KGHSH, CDR2 LQKENI. This CDR3 reads CASSPPPEATQRYTF. In DNA, the CDR3 is TGTGCCAGCTCACCACCCCCTGAGGCCACTCAGAGGTACACCTTC.

J is TRBJ2-7 and V is TRBV7-9; D is perhaps TRBD2 (5 bases). Germline V gene sequence: CDR1 SEHNR, CDR2 FQNEAQ (reference sequence). The length of the CDR3 is 15 residues. Trimming shortened V by 0 bases and J by 4 bases, and 13 bases separated the two germline ends. This CDR3 is CASSLAIGLKYEQYF. The CDR3 bases are TGTGCCAGCAGCTTAGCGATCGGACTCAAGTACGAGCAGTACTTC.

V usage is TRBV4-1 and J usage is TRBJ2-7; D is ambiguous. This CDR3 region has 14 residues. Germline CDR1 MGHRA, CDR2 YSYEKL. The V end was cut by 3 bases, the J end by 2 bases, with 11 bases between. CDR3 DNA: TGCGCCAGCAGCCATGAGAAAAACCCCTACGAGCAGTACTTC. This codes for CASSHEKNPYEQYF.

The chain combines TRBV27 with TRBJ1-2; D uncertain. CDR3 length equals 14 residues. V gave up 5 bases and J gave up 3 bases, with 13 bases separating them. The germline gives CDR1 MNHEY, CDR2 SMNVEV (reference sequence). The chain's CDR3 is CASSPGRAHYGYTF. CDR3 in DNA: TGTGCCAGCAGTCCCGGACGGGCCCACTATGGCTACACCTTC.

This chain uses TRBV15 with TRBJ2-1, with a tentative D call TRBD2 (5 bases). Per germline, CDR1 LNHNV and CDR2 YYDKDF (reference sequence). Trimming left V 8 bases short and J 9 bases short, with 14 bases between. The CDR3 extends over 12 amino acids. The CDR3 protein is CATESLALEQFF. Here the CDR3 DNA reads TGTGCCACCGAATCCCTAGCCCTTGAGCAGTTCTTC.

The chain carries TRBV29-1 and TRBJ2-5; 12 nucleotides align to TRBD2. The CDR3 spans 19 residues. J lost 5 bases, V lost 1 base, and 17 bases had no gene match. The germline V gene has CDR1 SQVTM and CDR2 ANQGSEA. CDR3 loop: CSVEGDAASGRAPLETQYF. DNA for the CDR3: TGCAGCGTTGAAGGGGATGCGGCTAGCGGGAGGGCCCCGTTGGAGACCCAGTACTTC.

The CDR3 sequence: CASSLGASVTIDYEQYF. DNA for the CDR3: TGTGCCAGCAGCTTAGGGGCTAGCGTAACGATCGACTACGAGCAGTACTTC. J is TRBJ2-7 and V is TRBV13, with a possible D match to TRBD2 (6 bases). Germline V gene data show CDR1 as PRHDT and CDR2 as FYEKMQ (reference sequence). This CDR3 contains 17 residues. The V end lost 0 bases, the J end lost 3 bases, and 18 bases lay between the germline ends.

This clone is a singleton in its sample. Within the sample, other DNA sequences also encode this same CDR3. The rearrangement links TRBV27 to TRBJ2-7, with no clear D. The V end lost 0 bases, the J end lost 3 bases, and 6 bases lay between the germline ends. Germline-derived CDR1 and CDR2 are MNHEY and SMNVEV (reference sequence). CDR3 length equals 13 residues. CDR3 sequence reads: CASSLSFDYEQYF. The CDR3 bases are TGTGCCAGCAGTTTATCGTTCGACTACGAGCAGTACTTC.

CDR3 DNA: TGTGCCAGCAAGCAGACTAGCGGGAGTGTTGAGACCCAGTACTTC. Protein: CASKQTSGSVETQYF. This sequence joins TRBV6-1 and TRBJ2-5, with 12 positions matching TRBD2. The V segment lost 7 bases and the J segment 5 bases; nucleotides outside the gene matches: 8. Germline CDR1 is MNHNS and CDR2 is SASEGT. The CDR3 runs 15 residues.

The J gene is TRBJ1-5, the V gene TRBV10-3; tentative D call: TRBD1 (6 bases). The CDR3 spans 14 residues. Trimming shortened V by 11 bases and J by 5 bases, and 19 bases separated the two germline ends. Germline assignment: CDR1 ENHRY and CDR2 SYGVKD. The CDR3 spells CASRDSGVHQPQHF. As DNA, the CDR3 is TGTGCCTCAAGGGACTCAGGGGTCCATCAGCCCCAGCATTTT.

This clone was found once. The chain employs TRBV2 and TRBJ2-7; perhaps TRBD2 as D (5 bases). The V gene lost 4 bases and the J gene lost 2 bases, with 12 bases spanning the gap. This CDR3 has 14 amino acids. The germline V gene has CDR1 SNHLY and CDR2 FYNNEI. The CDR3 loop reads CASSVGGFTYEQYF. CDR3 in DNA: TGTGCCAGCAGTGTGGGCGGGTTTACCTACGAGCAGTACTTC.